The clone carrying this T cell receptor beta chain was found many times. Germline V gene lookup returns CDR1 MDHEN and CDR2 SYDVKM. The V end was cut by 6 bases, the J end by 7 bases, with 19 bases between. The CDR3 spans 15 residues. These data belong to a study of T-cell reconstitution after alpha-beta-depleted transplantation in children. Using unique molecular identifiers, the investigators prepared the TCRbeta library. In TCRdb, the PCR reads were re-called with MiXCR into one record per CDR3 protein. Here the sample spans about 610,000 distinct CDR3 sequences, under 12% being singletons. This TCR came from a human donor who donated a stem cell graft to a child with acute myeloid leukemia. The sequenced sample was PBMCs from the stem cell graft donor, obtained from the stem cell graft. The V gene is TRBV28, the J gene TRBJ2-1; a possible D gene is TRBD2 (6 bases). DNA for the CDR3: TGTGCCAGCAGCCGTCTAGCGAGGGACTTAAATGAGCAGTTCTTC. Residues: CASSRLARDLNEQFF.